This T cell receptor (beta chain) emerged from a study of blood T cells in healthy people across ages. This clonotype was recorded a few times. CDR1 and CDR2 from the germline V gene are SGHVS and FQNEAQ. The CDR3 sequence is 15 residues long. Trimming cost V 2 bases and J 2 bases, with 13 bases left between them. A second PCR of roughly 6 to 12 cycles used a sample-barcoded 5' primer and a J-beta primer mix. TCRdb passed the 5' RACE reads through MiXCR, listing each CDR3 protein once. There are around 1,000,000 distinct CDR3 sequences in the sample; 20% to 25% occur only once, and about 0.8% lies in the top ten. These data also formed part of another study, on T cells of mothers and their children. In that study: Samples came from three healthy Caucasian mothers and their six children.

V and J are TRBV7-8 and TRBJ2-7; no firm D call. Sequencing was done on a sample of blood. The TCR was taken from a girl aged 2-10 years in good health. The CDR3: CASSLLGRSAYEQYF. The CDR3, as DNA: TGTGCCAGCAGCTTATTAGGCAGGTCGGCCTACGAGCAGTACTTC.